This T cell receptor beta chain was sequenced during a study of radiotherapy plus CTLA-4 blockade in lung cancer. Generated by immunoSEQ multiplex PCR, the TCRdb table keeps only in-frame clones and is missing some. The table includes tens of thousands of clones, around 69% detected once. Points on this clone: Its antigen is as yet unknown.

General study findings and limits: TCR clones of tumor origin grew in blood after radiotherapy plus ipilimumab. Early shifts in blood T cell clones, with interferon-beta, reportedly predicted response best.

Germline values: CDR1 SGHDT, CDR2 YYEEEE. This CDR3 spans 17 amino acids. The junction had 4 bases not matched to a gene; V was cut back by 2 bases and J by 4 bases. The clonotype originates from a human donor with non-small cell lung cancer who had stable disease on radiotherapy plus ipilimumab. V usage is TRBV5-6 and J usage is TRBJ2-2, with TRBD2 matching over 14 bases. The input for sequencing was peripheral blood, taken from a patient treated with radiotherapy plus ipilimumab. CDR3: CASSFETSGGATGELFF. CDR3 DNA: TGTGCCAGCAGCTTCGAGACTAGCGGGGGGGCCACCGGGGAGCTGTTTTTT.